The clone carrying this TCR beta chain was seen ten or more times. Trimming cost V 5 bases and J 4 bases; bases outside gene matches: 12. CDR1 is MDHEN, CDR2 SYDVKM, per germline. This CDR3 has 17 amino acids. Authors of the study amplified TCR beta CDR3 regions from RNA transcripts. The HTBI primer set served for first-round RT-PCR of the TCR CDR3. TCRdb re-analysed the multiplex PCR reads in MiXCR, keeping a single row per CDR3 protein. The table shows fewer than 900,000 distinct CDR3 sequences, with roughly 15% occurring only once. This sample is drawn from a study of T cells in Graves' hyperthyroidism and ophthalmopathy.

The source is a man aged 18-30 years with Graves' hyperthyroidism. Specimen: blood. The J gene is TRBJ2-1, the V gene TRBV28, with 9 positions matching TRBD2. CDR3 protein: CASSPTRLAEGYNEQFF. As DNA, the CDR3 is TGTGCCAGCAGTCCAACTCGACTAGCGGAGGGGTACAATGAGCAGTTCTTC.